A single sample gave rise to the 23 T cell receptor beta chains below, sequenced in a study of identical twins. Via MiXCR, TCRdb re-called the 5' RACE reads, giving one row per CDR3 protein. This table has about 1.7 million distinct CDR3 sequences, about 31% appearing once. The sequenced sample consisted of cord blood. The receptors stem from a newborn girl in good health.

J is TRBJ1-6 and V is TRBV10-3; 8 bases are shared with TRBD1. The CDR3 spans 14 residues. V trimming: 5 bases; J trimming: 8 bases; junction bases outside the gene matches: 5. Germline values: CDR1 ENHRY, CDR2 SYGVKD. Here the CDR3 DNA reads TGTGCCATCAGTACAGGGGGTGGGGATTCACCCCTCCACTTT. As protein: CAISTGGGDSPLHF.

On this clonotype: An end of the junction does not agree with germline; a read error may underlie this. The chain joins TRBV29-1 to TRBJ1-2, with D possibly TRBD1 on 5 matching bases. The CDR3 runs to 11 residues. Germline V gene data show CDR1 as SQVTM and CDR2 as ANQGSEA. The CDR3 loop is CSVGWGDGFTF. In DNA form, the CDR3 reads TGCAGCGTTGGTTGGGGCGACGGCTTCACCTTC.

Concerning this clonotype: The junction differs from germline at one of its ends, possibly a read error. The genes are TRBV6-1 and TRBJ2-3, with D perhaps matching TRBD1 (5 bases). The CDR3 consists of 16 residues. Germline assignment: CDR1 MNHNS and CDR2 SASEGT. The CDR3: CANSVGHRTSTDTQYF. As DNA, the CDR3 is TGTGCCAACAGTGTTGGACATCGCACCTCCACAGATACGCAGTATTTT.

The genes are TRBV12-3 or TRBV12-4 and TRBJ2-5; 9 bases map to TRBD1. The DNA end favors TRBJ2-7, so the J call may be wrong. This CDR3 has 13 amino acids. The CDR3 coding sequence is TGTGCCAGTCATGGGGGACAGGGCTACGAGCAGTACTTC. It specifies CASHGGQGYEQYF.

The chain links TRBV12-3 or TRBV12-4 to TRBJ1-2; 10 bases line up with TRBD1. J was trimmed by 6 bases and V by 4 bases; bases with no gene match: 8. The CDR3 totals 15 residues. The CDR3 nucleotides read TGTGCCAGCAGTTCCCCTGGGGGACAGGGGAATGGCTACACCTTC. Amino acids: CASSSPGGQGNGYTF.

The rearrangement uses TRBV12-3 or TRBV12-4 and TRBJ2-1; tentative D call: TRBD1 (6 bases). V dropped 9 bases and J dropped 10 bases, with 13 bases sitting between them. This CDR3 is built from 11 residues. CDR3 in amino acids: CASTGQDEQFF. The CDR3 nucleotides are TGTGCCAGTACAGGGCAGGACGAGCAGTTCTTC.

The chain couples TRBV28 to TRBJ1-5; 11 bases fit TRBD1. V gave up 8 bases and J gave up 2 bases; unmatched junction bases: 14. The CDR3 is 18 amino acids. The germline V gene has CDR1 MDHEN and CDR2 SYDVKM. CDR3 loop: CASRPDRGLLLGNQPQHF. The CDR3 region has the DNA TGTGCCAGCCGACCGGACAGGGGGCTACTATTAGGCAATCAGCCCCAGCATTTT.

This chain joins TRBV6-2 or TRBV6-3 and TRBJ2-5; unclear D gene. In germline, CDR1 is MNHEY, CDR2 SVGEGT. V was cut by 6 bases and J by 0 bases, with 11 bases left in between. The CDR3 runs to 14 residues. CDR3 amino acids: CASRDWSHQETQYF. CDR3 coding DNA: TGTGCCAGCAGGGATTGGAGCCACCAAGAGACCCAGTACTTC.

In this sample, this clonotype turned up many times. This chain joins TRBV6-5 and TRBJ2-1, with unresolved D. V lost 5 bases to trimming and J lost 2 bases, with 4 bases between them. The CDR3 length is 12 residues. CDR1 is MNHEY and CDR2 is SVGAGI in the germline V gene. CDR3 amino acids: CASSEPYNEQFF. In DNA form, the CDR3 reads TGTGCCAGCAGTGAGCCCTACAATGAGCAGTTCTTC.

V usage is TRBV12-3 or TRBV12-4 and J usage is TRBJ2-3; D possibly corresponds to TRBD2 (7 bases). Trimming shortened V by 5 bases and J by 2 bases, and 17 bases separated the two germline ends. This CDR3 spans 16 amino acids. CDR3: CASSPSGGGVTDTQYF. DNA of the CDR3: TGTGCCAGCAGTCCCTCGGGGGGCGGGGTCACAGATACGCAGTATTTT.

The chain links TRBV6-4 to TRBJ2-1, with 13 positions matching TRBD2. Near its end, the DNA agrees better with TRBJ2-7, so the J call may be wrong. The CDR3 is 16 residues long. Germline V gives CDR1 MRHNA, CDR2 SNTAGT. The CDR3 protein is CASSAGTSGAYNEQYF. The CDR3 DNA is TGTGCCAGCAGTGCGGGGACTAGCGGGGCCTACAATGAGCAGTACTTC.

The rearrangement links TRBV14 to TRBJ2-5; D remains ambiguous. Germline CDR1 reads SGHDN; CDR2 reads FVKESK. CDR3 length: 12 residues. Trimming shortened V by 1 base and J by 11 bases, and 11 bases separated the two germline ends. The CDR3 region is CASSQGRRKQYF. The CDR3 DNA sequence: TGTGCCAGCAGCCAAGGTAGGCGGAAGCAGTACTTC.

The V call is TRBV20-1, the J call TRBJ2-1; D assignment may be TRBD1 or TRBD2 (7 bases each). The CDR3 is made up of 14 amino acids. V was cut by 3 bases and J by 5 bases, with 14 bases left in between. Germline assignment: CDR1 DFQATT and CDR2 SNEGSKA (reference sequence). Here the CDR3 DNA reads TGCAGTGCTAGGACAGGGAGGGCCCACAATGAGCAGTTCTTC. Translating gives CSARTGRAHNEQFF.

In this sample, this clonotype turned up a few times. This sequence joins TRBV10-3 and TRBJ2-3; tentatively, D is TRBD2 (5 bases). Germline V gene data show CDR1 as ENHRY and CDR2 as SYGVKD. Trimming cost V 3 bases and J 2 bases, with 9 bases left between them. The CDR3 spans 14 residues. DNA for the CDR3: TGTGCCATCAGTGAACCCGGGAACACAGATACGCAGTATTTT. Protein: CAISEPGNTDTQYF.

This sequence joins TRBV10-3 and TRBJ2-7; possibly TRBD2 for D (7 bases). The CDR3 spans 16 residues. With 0 bases removed from V and 0 bases from J, the gap between germline ends came to 12 bases. Germline CDR1 is ENHRY and CDR2 is SYGVKD. CDR3 nucleotide sequence: TGTGCCATCAGTGAGTCGAGGCGGGGGCCCTCCTACGAGCAGTACTTC. Translated, it gives CAISESRRGPSYEQYF.

The rearrangement uses TRBV7-2 and TRBJ2-4, with TRBD2 matching over 11 bases. This CDR3 has 16 amino acids. J gave up 6 bases and V 1 base, and 5 bases lay outside the gene matches. The germline V gene has CDR1 SGHTA and CDR2 FQGNSA. The CDR3 spells CASSLGRLAGRNIQYF. CDR3 nucleotides: TGTGCCAGCAGCTTAGGCCGACTAGCGGGGAGAAACATTCAGTACTTC.

V and J are TRBV12-3 or TRBV12-4 and TRBJ2-7, with D possibly matching TRBD2 (7 bases). Trimming removed 7 bases from V and 2 bases from J, with 12 bases in between. This CDR3 has 13 amino acids. CDR3 DNA: TGTGCCAGCACCCAGGGGAGGGCCTACGAGCAGTACTTC. It codes for CASTQGRAYEQYF.

This clonotype has just a few counts. The DNA for the CDR3 is TGTGCCAGCAGCCTTAAGACAGGGAGAAGTTCACCCCTCCACTTT. This translates into CASSLKTGRSSPLHF. The J gene is TRBJ1-6, the V gene TRBV4-2; 7 bases map to TRBD1. The trim removed 4 bases at V and 9 bases at J, leaving 9 bases unmatched. There are 15 residues in the CDR3. The V gene's germline CDR1 is LGHNA and CDR2 YNFKEQ.

This clonotype showed up many times. A junction boundary mismatches the germline segment, possibly from a read error. The chain has TRBV10-3 and TRBJ2-7; D possibly corresponds to TRBD2 (5 bases). The CDR3 is 13 residues long. Germline CDR1 and CDR2: ENHRY and SYGVKD. CDR3 sequence reads: CAIGEDDYYEQYF. The DNA of the CDR3 is TGTGCCATCGGTGAGGACGACTACTACGAGCAGTACTTC.

This clonotype was counted between two and nine times. This rearrangement joins TRBV12-3 or TRBV12-4 to TRBJ2-7; TRBD2 agrees at 10 bases. The CDR3 is made up of 17 amino acids. J lost 0 bases, V lost 3 bases, and 8 bases had no gene match. This CDR3 reads CASSFRPSGGYSYEQYF. CDR3 DNA sequence: TGTGCCAGCAGTTTTCGCCCTAGCGGGGGTTACTCCTACGAGCAGTACTTC.

CDR3 sequence (DNA): TGTGCCAGCAGCGTTAACGGAGCGGGAGCGGTCACAGATACGCAGTATTTT. This gives the protein CASSVNGAGAVTDTQYF. V and J are TRBV11-1 and TRBJ2-3, with 8 bases fitting TRBD2. In germline, CDR1 is SGHAT, CDR2 FQDESV (reference sequence). With V trimmed by 5 bases and J by 2 bases, 12 bases remained unmatched. There are 17 residues in the CDR3. Based on the CDR3 plus reference TRBV11-1 and TRBJ2-3, the full variable domain is EAEVAQSPRYKITEKSQAVAFWCDPISGHATLYWYRQILGQGPELLVQFQDESVVDDSQLPKDRFSAERLKGVDSTLKIQPAELGDSAMYLCASSVNGAGAVTDTQYFGPGTRLTVL.

The chain couples TRBV10-3 to TRBJ2-5; 10 positions match TRBD2. This CDR3 is 14 amino acids long. J gave up 5 bases and V 6 bases, and 6 bases lay outside the gene matches. Germline V gene sequence: CDR1 ENHRY, CDR2 SYGVKD. The CDR3 here is CAISSLAGEETQYF. CDR3 in DNA: TGTGCCATCAGCAGCCTAGCGGGAGAGGAGACCCAGTACTTC.

This chain uses TRBV28 with TRBJ1-6; D is undetermined. Trimming pared 9 bases from V and 4 bases from J, leaving 13 bases between. CDR3 length: 14 residues. Germline V lookup: CDR1 MDHEN, CDR2 SYDVKM. DNA of the CDR3: TGTGCCAGTAGCTCCAATAGATATAATTCACCCCTCCACTTT. Translated, it gives CASSSNRYNSPLHF. The whole variable domain, remainder taken from reference TRBV28 and TRBJ1-6, is DVKVTQSSRYLVKRTGEKVFLECVQDMDHENMFWYRQDPGLGLRLIYFSYDVKMKEKGDIPEGYSVSREKKERFSLILESASTNQTSMYLCASSSNRYNSPLHFGNGTRLTVT.